The 12 T cell receptor beta chains presented below share a single source sample, sequenced in a study of cytomegalovirus exposure and HLA in healthy donors. The PCR ran on 60 Vbeta and 13 Jbeta primers. Generated by immunoSEQ multiplex PCR, the TCRdb table keeps only in-frame clones and is missing some. The sample includes some 180,000 clones, around 80% of them seen just once. Sequencing input: PBMCs. The origin of the receptors is a man aged 18 to 30 in good health and CMV-seronegative.

The chain employs TRBV2 and TRBJ1-2; TRBD1 agrees at 8 bases. Germline V gene lookup returns CDR1 SNHLY and CDR2 FYNNEI. V lost 5 bases, J lost 0 bases, and 5 bases stayed unmatched. This CDR3 has 15 amino acids. This CDR3 is CASSLGQGANYGYTF. For the CDR3, the DNA is TGTGCCAGCAGTCTAGGACAGGGTGCTAACTATGGCTACACCTTC.

The rearrangement uses TRBV11-3 and TRBJ2-3, with 9 bases identical to TRBD2. Germline CDR1 SGHNT, CDR2 YENEEA. This CDR3 contains 16 residues. V lost 1 base and J lost 4; bases outside the gene matches: 6. As DNA, the CDR3 is TGTGCCAGCAGCTTAGGGGTAGCGGGAGTGGCAGATACGCAGTATTTT. Residues: CASSLGVAGVADTQYF.

V usage is TRBV7-2 and J usage is TRBJ2-1; TRBD2 is a possible D gene (7 bases). Trimming left V 5 bases short and J 7 bases short, with 15 bases between. This CDR3 spans 14 amino acids. CDR1 is SGHTA, CDR2 FQGNSA, per germline. CDR3: CASSQGGARNEQFF. Here the CDR3 DNA reads TGTGCCAGCAGCCAAGGGGGGGCCCGAAATGAGCAGTTCTTC.

The rearrangement links TRBV19 to TRBJ1-1; D remains unclear. With 3 bases removed from V and 1 base from J, the gap between germline ends came to 9 bases. The CDR3 runs 14 residues. Germline assignment: CDR1 LNHDA and CDR2 SQIVND (reference sequence). CDR3 sequence reads: CASSIGVKNTEAFF. The CDR3 nucleotides are TGTGCCAGTAGTATCGGAGTCAAGAACACTGAAGCTTTCTTT.

CDR3: CASSVVPGFGAFF. For the CDR3, the DNA is TGTGCCAGCAGCGTAGTACCAGGGTTTGGGGCTTTCTTT. The gene calls are TRBV9 and TRBJ1-1; TRBD1 is a possible D gene (5 bases). This CDR3 region has 13 residues. CDR1 SGDLS and CDR2 YYNGEE come from the germline V gene. Trimming stripped 0 bases from V and 11 bases from J, with 14 bases between.

The chain combines TRBV7-3 with TRBJ2-1, with 7 bases fitting TRBD1. With V trimmed by 5 bases and J by 5 bases, 12 bases remained unmatched. The CDR3 covers 16 residues. CDR1 and CDR2 (germline): SGHTA, FQGTGA. In DNA, the CDR3 is TGTGCCAGCAGCACCCTTAGTGGGACAGATCACAATGAGCAGTTCTTC. Protein: CASSTLSGTDHNEQFF.

The chain couples TRBV27 to TRBJ2-1; possible D gene TRBD1, 5 bases. Germline loops: CDR1 MNHEY, CDR2 SMNVEV (reference sequence). The CDR3 loop spans 16 amino acids. Trimming left V 6 bases short and J 6 bases short, with 21 bases between. The CDR3 nucleotides read TGTGCCAGCAGCGCGCTTCGCCTTGCACAGGCCAATGAGCAGTTCTTC. This encodes CASSALRLAQANEQFF.

The chain combines TRBV7-9 with TRBJ1-2; tentatively, D is TRBD1 (6 bases). Looked up from germline, CDR1 is SEHNR and CDR2 is FQNEAQ (reference sequence). Trimming removed 5 bases at V and 0 bases at J, with 25 bases between. This CDR3 contains 19 residues. DNA for the CDR3: TGTGCCAGCAGCCCTCACCTGGGGCAGGGGCCCCACTCTAACTATGGCTACACCTTC. Translated: CASSPHLGQGPHSNYGYTF. The whole variable domain, remainder taken from reference TRBV7-9 and TRBJ1-2, is DTGVSQNPRHKITKRGQNVTFRCDPISEHNRLYWYRQTLGQGPEFLTYFQNEAQLEKSRLLSDRFSAERPKGSFSTLEIQRTEQGDSAMYLCASSPHLGQGPHSNYGYTFGSGTRLTVV.

This chain connects TRBV10-3 to TRBJ2-1; 11 bases match TRBD2. Losses at the gene ends were 6 bases for V and 0 bases for J; bases not matched to a gene: 13. Germline V gene sequence: CDR1 ENHRY, CDR2 SYGVKD. This CDR3 region has 19 residues. The chain's CDR3 is CAISKGTSGTQSSYNEQFF. The CDR3 DNA reads as TGTGCCATCAGCAAAGGGACTAGCGGCACTCAAAGCTCCTACAATGAGCAGTTCTTC.

The chain employs TRBV27 and TRBJ1-2, with a tentative D call TRBD1 (5 bases). The CDR3 runs 15 residues. The V end lost 0 bases, the J end lost 1 base, and 9 bases lay between the germline ends. Germline lookup yields CDR1 MNHEY and CDR2 SMNVEV (reference sequence). CDR3 sequence reads: CASSLSGTLNYGYTF. For the CDR3, the DNA is TGTGCCAGCAGTTTATCGGGGACTCTTAACTATGGCTACACCTTC.

The rearrangement uses TRBV19 and TRBJ2-1, with 9 bases matching TRBD2. The CDR3 loop spans 13 amino acids. CDR1 and CDR2 from the germline V gene are LNHDA and SQIVND (reference sequence). Losses at the gene ends were 8 bases for V and 6 bases for J; bases not matched to a gene: 5. The CDR3 sequence is CASGLAIGNEQFF. The CDR3 region has the DNA TGTGCCAGTGGACTAGCGATTGGCAATGAGCAGTTCTTC. Using reference TRBV19 and TRBJ2-1 for the parts outside the CDR3, the full variable domain is DGGITQSPKYLFRKEGQNVTLSCEQNLNHDAMYWYRQDPGQGLRLIYYSQIVNDFQKGDIAEGYSVSREKKESFPLTVTSAQKNPTAFYLCASGLAIGNEQFFGPGTRLTVL.

The chain carries TRBV2 and TRBJ2-1, with 11 bases that match TRBD2. The CDR3 loop spans 12 amino acids. CDR1 and CDR2 from the germline V gene are SNHLY and FYNNEI. J was trimmed by 10 bases and V by 7 bases; bases with no gene match: 3. The CDR3 sequence: CASTLAGGEQFF. The DNA for the CDR3 is TGTGCCAGCACCCTAGCGGGGGGAGAGCAGTTCTTC.